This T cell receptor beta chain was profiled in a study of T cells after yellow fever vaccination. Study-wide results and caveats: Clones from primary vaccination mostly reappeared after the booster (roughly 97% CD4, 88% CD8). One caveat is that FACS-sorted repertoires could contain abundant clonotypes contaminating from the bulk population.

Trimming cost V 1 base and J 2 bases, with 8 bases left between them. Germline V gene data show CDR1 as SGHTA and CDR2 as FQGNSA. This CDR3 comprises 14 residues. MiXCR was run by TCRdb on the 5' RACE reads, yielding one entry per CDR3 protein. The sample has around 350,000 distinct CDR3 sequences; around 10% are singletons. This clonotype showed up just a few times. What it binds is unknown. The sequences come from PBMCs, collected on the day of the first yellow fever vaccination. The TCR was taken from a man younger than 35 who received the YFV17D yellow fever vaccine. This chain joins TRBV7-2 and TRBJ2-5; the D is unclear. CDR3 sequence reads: CASSLVQRQETQYF. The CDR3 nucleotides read TGTGCCAGCAGCTTAGTGCAGAGACAAGAGACCCAGTACTTC. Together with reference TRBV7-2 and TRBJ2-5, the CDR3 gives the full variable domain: GAGVSQSPSNKVTEKGKDVELRCDPISGHTALYWYRQSLGQGLEFLIYFQGNSAPDKSGLPSDRFSAERTGGSVSTLTIQRTQQEDSAVYLCASSLVQRQETQYFGPGTRLLVL.